This TCR beta chain was sequenced for a study of technical replicates of blood from a few donors. Unmatched junction bases numbered 9, after V lost 6 bases and J lost 3 bases. CDR1 and CDR2 from the germline V gene are MNHEY and SMNVEV (reference sequence). This CDR3 comprises 16 residues. Profiling relied on immunoSEQ multiplex PCR, and the TCRdb table lists in-frame clones only, not all of them. The sample includes about 70,000 clones, 80% to 95% of them seen just once. Material: T cells isolated from PBMCs. The chain has TRBV27 and TRBJ2-1, with 9 bases aligning to TRBD2. The TCR comes from a human donor in good health. The CDR3 sequence is CASSLQRGDLYNEQFF. In DNA, the CDR3 is TGTGCCAGCAGCCTTCAGCGGGGGGACCTCTACAATGAGCAGTTCTTC.